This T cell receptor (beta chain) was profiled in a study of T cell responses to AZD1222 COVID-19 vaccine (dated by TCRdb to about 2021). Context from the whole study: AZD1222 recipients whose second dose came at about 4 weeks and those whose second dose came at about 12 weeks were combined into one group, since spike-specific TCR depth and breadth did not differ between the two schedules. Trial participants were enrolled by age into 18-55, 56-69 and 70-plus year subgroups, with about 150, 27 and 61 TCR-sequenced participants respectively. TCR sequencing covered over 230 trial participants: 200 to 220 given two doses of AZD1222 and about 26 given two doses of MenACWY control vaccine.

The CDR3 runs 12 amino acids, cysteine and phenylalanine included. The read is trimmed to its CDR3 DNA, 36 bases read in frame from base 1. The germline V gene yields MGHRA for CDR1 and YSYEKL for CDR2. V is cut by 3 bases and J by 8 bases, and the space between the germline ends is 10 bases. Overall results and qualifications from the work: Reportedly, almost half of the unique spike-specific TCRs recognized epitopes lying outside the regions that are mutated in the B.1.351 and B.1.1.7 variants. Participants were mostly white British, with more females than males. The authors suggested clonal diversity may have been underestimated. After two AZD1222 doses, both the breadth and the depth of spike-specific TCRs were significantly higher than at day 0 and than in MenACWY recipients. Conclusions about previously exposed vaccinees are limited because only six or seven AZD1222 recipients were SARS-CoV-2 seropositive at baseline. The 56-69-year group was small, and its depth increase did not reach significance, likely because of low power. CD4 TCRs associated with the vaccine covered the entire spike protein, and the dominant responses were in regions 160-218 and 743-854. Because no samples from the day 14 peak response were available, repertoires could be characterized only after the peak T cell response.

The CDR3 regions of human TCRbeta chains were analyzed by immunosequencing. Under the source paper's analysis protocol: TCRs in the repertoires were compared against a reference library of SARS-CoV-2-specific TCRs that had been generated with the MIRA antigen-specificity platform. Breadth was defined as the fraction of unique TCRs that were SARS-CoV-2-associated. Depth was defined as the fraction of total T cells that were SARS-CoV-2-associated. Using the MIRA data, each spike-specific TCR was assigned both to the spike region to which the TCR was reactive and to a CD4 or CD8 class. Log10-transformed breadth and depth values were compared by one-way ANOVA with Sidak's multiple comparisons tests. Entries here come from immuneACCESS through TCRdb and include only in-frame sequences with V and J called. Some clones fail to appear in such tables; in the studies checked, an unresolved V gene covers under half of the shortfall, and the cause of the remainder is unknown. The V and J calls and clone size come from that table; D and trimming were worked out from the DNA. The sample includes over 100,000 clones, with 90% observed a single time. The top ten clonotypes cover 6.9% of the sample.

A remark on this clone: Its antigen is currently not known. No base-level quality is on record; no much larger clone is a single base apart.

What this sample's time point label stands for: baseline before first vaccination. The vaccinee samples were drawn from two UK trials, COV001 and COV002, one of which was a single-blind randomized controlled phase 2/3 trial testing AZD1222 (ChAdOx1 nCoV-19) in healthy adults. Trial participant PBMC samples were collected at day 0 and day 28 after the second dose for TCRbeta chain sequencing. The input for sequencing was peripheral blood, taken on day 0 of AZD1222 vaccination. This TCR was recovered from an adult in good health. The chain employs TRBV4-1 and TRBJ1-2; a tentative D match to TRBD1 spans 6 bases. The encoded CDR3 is CASSQRGVGYTF. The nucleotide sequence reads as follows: TGCGCCAGCAGCCAGAGGGGGGTGGGCTACACCTTC.